This T cell receptor (beta chain) was obtained from a study of cytomegalovirus exposure and HLA in healthy donors. Comment on this clone: What it binds is unknown.

General study findings and limits: Analyses of presence/absence relied on an assumption of roughly uniform sequencing depth across donors. After further analysis at a later stage, 16,951 TCR beta sequences were associated with HLA alleles at 0.05 false discovery rate.

Researchers ran the PCR with 60 Vbeta and 13 Jbeta primers. Repertoires were generated with immunoSEQ multiplex PCR, while TCRdb's copy carries only in-frame clones and drops some. The table includes around 160,000 clones, roughly 74% detected once. The ends lost 0 bases at V and 7 bases at J; junction bases unmatched: 9. The CDR3 is made up of 17 amino acids. Germline loops: CDR1 MNHEY, CDR2 SMNVEV (reference sequence). The sequencing sample was made of PBMCs. The sequence derives from a woman between 35 and 50 years old in good health and CMV-seropositive. The V call is TRBV27, the J call TRBJ1-2; TRBD1 aligns across 12 bases. CDR3: CASSLSSPGQGAFGYTF. In DNA form, the CDR3 reads TGTGCCAGCAGTTTATCCTCCCCGGGACAGGGGGCTTTTGGCTACACCTTC.